Listed here are 26 T cell receptor beta chains from one sample, sequenced in a study of blood T cell repertoires in COVID-19. The method was immunoSEQ multiplex PCR; TCRdb's version includes in-frame clones alone and lacks a portion of them. The top ten clones hold more than 3.5% of a sample with more than 200,000 clones, more than 85% of them seen once. The material sequenced was PBMCs or T cells enriched from blood (not recorded which). Every receptor here comes from a woman aged 25 to 39 who had recovered from COVID-19.

About this clone itself: At the DNA level, this CDR3 is encoded by other sequences in the same sample as well. The chain links TRBV5-4 to TRBJ2-7; 8 bases line up with TRBD2. V trimming: 0 bases; J trimming: 5 bases; junction bases outside the gene matches: 1. CDR3 length: 13 amino acids. CDR1 is SGHNT and CDR2 is YYREEE in the germline V gene (reference sequence). The CDR3 sequence is CASSLAGGNEQYF. For the CDR3, the DNA is TGTGCCAGCAGCTTGGCGGGGGGGAACGAGCAGTACTTC.

This clone was detected once. The CDR3 DNA reads TGTGCCAGCAGTAAGAGAGGGGGCGACCAGCCCCAGCATTTT. It yields the protein CASSKRGGDQPQHF. The chain recombines TRBV6-5 with TRBJ1-5, with 7 bases aligning to TRBD1. Trimming at V came to 5 bases and at J to 7 bases, leaving 8 bases not matched to a gene. The CDR3 length is 14 residues. Germline assignment: CDR1 MNHEY and CDR2 SVGAGI.

The chain couples TRBV3-1 (or the pseudogene TRBV3-2) to TRBJ1-2; 10 nucleotides align to TRBD1. V lost 0 bases to trimming and J lost 7 bases; unmatched junction nucleotides: 5. This CDR3 is built from 15 residues. Germline CDR1 and CDR2: LGHDT and YNNKEL (reference sequence). The CDR3 sequence is CASSQEDRGHGGYTF. In DNA, the CDR3 is TGTGCCAGCAGCCAAGAAGACAGGGGGCATGGTGGCTACACCTTC.

This clone was picked up a small number of times. For the CDR3, the DNA is TGTGCCAGCTCACCTTCGACAGAGGCTAGATATACGCAGTATTTT. Amino acids: CASSPSTEARYTQYF. The chain is built from TRBV18 and TRBJ2-3; possible D gene TRBD1, 5 bases. In germline, CDR1 is KGHSH, CDR2 LQKENI. The V and J ends lost 3 bases and 7 bases respectively, with 17 bases between them. The CDR3 has 15 amino acids.

This sequence joins TRBV25-1 and TRBJ1-3, with a tentative D call TRBD1 (5 bases). Germline V gene sequence: CDR1 MGHDK, CDR2 SYGVNS. The V gene lost 4 bases and the J gene lost 2 bases, with 12 bases spanning the gap. This CDR3 comprises 15 residues. The CDR3 is CASSGGLWAGNTIYF. The CDR3, as DNA: TGTGCCAGCAGTGGGGGACTGTGGGCTGGAAACACCATATATTTT.

This clone was found a few times. The CDR3 loop is CASSLVATNTGELFF. CDR3 in DNA: TGTGCCAGCAGCTTGGTAGCGACGAACACCGGGGAGCTGTTTTTT. The chain joins TRBV5-4 to TRBJ2-2; tentatively, D is TRBD2 (5 bases). Looked up from germline, CDR1 is SGHNT and CDR2 is YYREEE (reference sequence). The CDR3 loop spans 15 amino acids. Trimming shortened V by 0 bases and J by 0 bases, and 6 bases separated the two germline ends.

The chain uses TRBV15 and TRBJ2-1, with TRBD2 matching 7 bases. The CDR3 spans 19 residues. V lost 2 bases and J lost 4; bases outside the gene matches: 17. The V gene's germline CDR1 is LNHNV and CDR2 YYDKDF (reference sequence). The CDR3 loop is CATSRSFLKGGRPYNEQFF. DNA of the CDR3: TGTGCCACCAGCAGATCCTTTTTAAAGGGCGGGAGACCATACAATGAGCAGTTCTTC.

The CDR3 DNA reads as TGTGCCAGCAGCTTGGGGACAGGGGCACTTTCACCCCTCCACTTT. It encodes CASSLGTGALSPLHF. This chain links TRBV3-1 (or the pseudogene TRBV3-2) with TRBJ1-6; TRBD1 matches at 10 bases. There are 15 residues in the CDR3. J lost 9 bases, V lost 5 bases, and 7 bases had no gene match. Germline V lookup: CDR1 LGHDT, CDR2 YNNKEL (reference sequence).

The J gene is TRBJ1-5, the V gene TRBV4-3, with D perhaps TRBD1 (5 bases). Germline CDR1 LGHNA, CDR2 YSLEER. The CDR3 is 14 residues long. V was pared by 5 bases and J by 0 bases, with 8 bases between. The chain's CDR3 is CASSERGSNQPQHF. Written as DNA, the CDR3 is TGCGCCAGCAGCGAAAGGGGTAGCAATCAGCCCCAGCATTTT.

This clone was seen once. This chain's CDR3 is CASSLGGLIGGYTF. For the CDR3, the DNA is TGTGCCAGCAGTTTAGGAGGATTAATTGGAGGCTACACCTTC. The rearrangement links TRBV28 to TRBJ1-2; D ambiguous. CDR3 length: 14 amino acids. V lost 2 bases and J 8 bases, leaving 15 bases between the germline ends. CDR1 and CDR2 (germline): MDHEN, SYDVKM.

CDR3 coding DNA: TGTGCCACCAGCGAAGACAGGAGTTCCTACAATGAGCAGTTCTTC. Encoded protein: CATSEDRSSYNEQFF. The chain links TRBV15 to TRBJ2-1; D is possibly TRBD1 (6 bases). The length of the CDR3 is 15 residues. Germline CDR1 and CDR2: LNHNV and YYDKDF (reference sequence). Trimming took 5 bases from V and 1 from J, leaving 12 bases between them.

This sequence joins TRBV20-1 and TRBJ2-1; no definite D call. CDR1 is DFQATT, CDR2 SNEGSKA, per germline (reference sequence). Trimming stripped 5 bases from V and 10 bases from J, with 9 bases between. The CDR3 totals 10 residues. CDR3 residues: CSAPRREQFF. In DNA form, the CDR3 reads TGCAGTGCTCCACGGCGGGAGCAGTTCTTC.

The chain carries TRBV19 and TRBJ1-2; tentatively, D is TRBD1 (5 bases). The CDR3 is 14 amino acids. The germline V gene has CDR1 LNHDA and CDR2 SQIVND (reference sequence). Trimming cost V 3 bases and J 4 bases, with 12 bases left between them. The CDR3 coding sequence is TGTGCCAGTAGTATGAACAGGCTGAGCTATGGCTACACCTTC. Its protein is CASSMNRLSYGYTF.

This chain uses TRBV18 with TRBJ2-3; the match to TRBD1 covers 10 bases. The germline V gene encodes CDR1 KGHSH and CDR2 LQKENI. Unmatched junction bases numbered 7, after V lost 0 bases and J lost 4 bases. There are 17 residues in the CDR3. In nucleotides, the CDR3 is TGTGCCAGCTCACCACCGTTTGGGACAGGGGACTCAGATACGCAGTATTTT. Protein product: CASSPPFGTGDSDTQYF.

V gene TRBV7-9 combines with J gene TRBJ2-1; 8 bases match TRBD2. Per germline, CDR1 SEHNR and CDR2 FQNEAQ (reference sequence). With V trimmed by 3 bases and J by 5 bases, 9 bases remained unmatched. This CDR3 comprises 16 residues. The CDR3 loop reads CASSLLSGGPNNEQFF. CDR3 DNA sequence: TGTGCCAGCAGCTTGTTATCGGGAGGGCCGAACAATGAGCAGTTCTTC.

This chain links TRBV7-9 with TRBJ1-1; D possibly corresponds to TRBD1 (6 bases). CDR1 and CDR2 from the germline V gene are SEHNR and FQNEAQ (reference sequence). The CDR3 has 15 residues. The V end lost 3 bases, the J end lost 3 bases, and 14 bases lay between the germline ends. Here the CDR3 DNA reads TGTGCCAGCAGCTTTGGGGCGGGGGGCGACACTGAAGCTTTCTTT. It encodes CASSFGAGGDTEAFF.

The chain is built from TRBV7-3 and TRBJ1-1; a weak D match, TRBD1 (5 bases). The CDR3 spans 12 residues. Looked up from germline, CDR1 is SGHTA and CDR2 is FQGTGA. The V end was cut by 5 bases, the J end by 8 bases, with 12 bases between. CDR3 coding DNA: TGTGCCAGCAGCCAAGGGGTCGCCGAAGCTTTCTTT. It codes for CASSQGVAEAFF.

CDR3 nucleotides: TGTGCCAGCAGTGGGATCGGGGTGGGGTCAATGAACACTGAAGCTTTCTTT. This gives the protein CASSGIGVGSMNTEAFF. The rearrangement links TRBV25-1 to TRBJ1-1, with D unresolved. In germline, CDR1 is MGHDK, CDR2 SYGVNS. The CDR3 consists of 17 residues. V shed 4 bases and J shed 0 bases, with 18 bases lying between them.

The chain combines TRBV7-2 with TRBJ1-1; 8 bases match TRBD1. Trimming at V came to 5 bases and at J to 11 bases, leaving 16 bases not matched to a gene. The CDR3 is 15 amino acids. Germline V gene data show CDR1 as SGHTA and CDR2 as FQGNSA. The CDR3 loop is CASSIETGARGSAFF. CDR3 sequence (DNA): TGTGCCAGCAGCATCGAGACAGGGGCCCGGGGGTCGGCTTTCTTT.

This sequence joins TRBV29-1 and TRBJ2-7, with 7 bases matching TRBD1. Germline CDR1 and CDR2: SQVTM and ANQGSEA. V was clipped by 0 bases and J by 8 bases; unmatched bases: 7. The CDR3 consists of 13 residues. CDR3 coding DNA: TGCAGCGTTGAAGAGGGAAACAGGGGTAAGCAGTACTTC. Its translation: CSVEEGNRGKQYF.

This sequence joins TRBV5-1 and TRBJ1-2, with 9 bases that match TRBD1. Losses at the gene ends were 1 base for V and 8 bases for J; bases not matched to a gene: 9. Per germline, CDR1 SGHRS and CDR2 YFSETQ. This CDR3 region has 15 residues. In nucleotides, the CDR3 is TGCGCCAGCAGCTTGATGTTGGGACAGGGTATAGGCTACACCTTC. Its translation is CASSLMLGQGIGYTF.

The chain is built from TRBV28 and TRBJ1-1; D is undetermined. The germline CDR1 and CDR2 sequences are MDHEN and SYDVKM. Trimming took off 7 bases at V and 4 bases at J, with 13 bases between the two ends. The CDR3 extends over 13 amino acids. The DNA of the CDR3 is TGTGCCAGCATATTATCGGGGAGCACTGAAGCTTTCTTT. Its protein product is CASILSGSTEAFF.

The chain carries TRBV28 and TRBJ2-7; 9 nucleotides agree with TRBD1. This CDR3 spans 15 amino acids. Germline V gene sequence: CDR1 MDHEN, CDR2 SYDVKM. Trimming at V came to 5 bases and at J to 4 bases, leaving 9 bases not matched to a gene. CDR3 amino acids: CASSQPGTGFYEQYF. In nucleotides, the CDR3 is TGTGCCAGCAGTCAACCCGGGACAGGGTTTTACGAGCAGTACTTC.

This clone has more than one count but fewer than ten. Other DNA sequences from this sample encode an identical CDR3 as well. V usage is TRBV9 and J usage is TRBJ2-3; D unresolved. This CDR3 is 15 amino acids long. Germline V lookup: CDR1 SGDLS, CDR2 YYNGEE. Trimming left V 2 bases short and J 0 bases short, with 10 bases between. As DNA, the CDR3 is TGTGCCAGCAGCGTCGGCTTAGCTAGCACAGATACGCAGTATTTT. It specifies CASSVGLASTDTQYF.

The chain links TRBV18 to TRBJ2-5; D might be TRBD1 (6 bases). Trimming left V 3 bases short and J 3 bases short, with 8 bases between. From germline, CDR1 is KGHSH and CDR2 LQKENI. This CDR3 contains 13 residues. The CDR3 coding sequence is TGTGCCAGCTCACCGTACAGGGAAGAGACCCAGTACTTC. This codes for CASSPYREETQYF.

This clone was seen a handful of times. This sequence joins TRBV7-9 and TRBJ2-1; weak D call: TRBD1 (5 bases). Germline V gene sequence: CDR1 SEHNR, CDR2 FQNEAQ (reference sequence). V was shortened by 1 base and J by 10 bases, with 14 bases between the two germline ends. The CDR3 is made up of 14 amino acids. The CDR3 region is CASSLDRTEPEQFF. For the CDR3, the DNA is TGTGCCAGCAGCTTAGACAGGACGGAGCCAGAGCAGTTCTTC.